The 5 T cell receptor beta chains in this list originate from one sample, sequenced in a study of CD8+ T cells in alopecia areata. The sequencing template was cDNA reverse transcribed from extracted RNA. TCRdb's copy holds only in-frame clones and misses some; the assay was immunoSEQ multiplex PCR. The data contain fewer than 250,000 clones, approximately 38% of them seen just once; the ten biggest clones take up 0.48%. Sample treatment: oral pan-JAK inhibitor, 5-10 mg twice daily. The specimen was CD4+ T cells sorted from blood, collected at approximately week 30, from a patient treated with tofacitinib. The receptors here all came from a human donor with alopecia areata.

The V and J genes are TRBV25-1 and TRBJ1-1; 7 nucleotides agree with TRBD1. This CDR3 is 14 amino acids long. J lost 5 bases, V lost 4 bases, and 7 bases had no gene match. The germline V gene encodes CDR1 MGHDK and CDR2 SYGVNS. This chain's CDR3 is CASSGDSRRTEAFF. The CDR3 bases are TGTGCCAGCAGTGGGGACAGCCGTCGGACTGAAGCTTTCTTT.

The J gene is TRBJ2-7, the V gene TRBV15, with TRBD2 matching over 10 bases. CDR3 length: 15 residues. The germline CDR1 and CDR2 sequences are LNHNV and YYDKDF (reference sequence). The ends lost 1 base at V and 3 bases at J; junction bases unmatched: 3. The CDR3 bases are TGTGCCACCAGCAGAGCCGGGACTAGCGTCTACGAGCAGTACTTC. Amino acid sequence: CATSRAGTSVYEQYF.

The CDR3: CASSGGNTGELFF. Written as DNA, the CDR3 is TGTGCCAGCAGCGGGGGGAACACCGGGGAGCTGTTTTTT. The rearrangement joins TRBV5-4 to TRBJ2-2, with D perhaps TRBD1 or TRBD2 (5 bases each). The CDR3 totals 13 residues. V was trimmed by 4 bases and J by 1 base, leaving 5 bases between them. The V gene's germline CDR1 is SGHNT and CDR2 YYREEE (reference sequence).

The genes are TRBV6-6 and TRBJ2-3; 11 bases map to TRBD2. Germline V gives CDR1 MNHNY, CDR2 SVGAGI (reference sequence). The CDR3 is made up of 13 amino acids. Trimming cost V 7 bases and J 6 bases; bases outside gene matches: 3. CDR3 sequence reads: CASKLAGVDTQYF. The DNA for the CDR3 is TGTGCCAGCAAACTAGCGGGAGTGGATACGCAGTATTTT.

This clone was found many times. The chain carries TRBV5-1 and TRBJ1-4; weak D call: TRBD1 (6 bases). V was cut by 0 bases and J by 10 bases, with 16 bases left in between. The CDR3 runs to 15 residues. Germline lookup yields CDR1 SGHRS and CDR2 YFSETQ. CDR3 nucleotide sequence: TGCGCCAGCAGCTTGGAGTTGGGGGCCGTGGGAAAACTGTTTTTT. Translated, it gives CASSLELGAVGKLFF.